The 31 T cell receptor beta chains below all came from one sample that was sequenced in a study of T cells expressing NK-cell markers. Reprocessing the 5' RACE reads, TCRdb reports a single entry for every CDR3 protein and omits DNA. The sample has about 110,000 distinct CDR3 sequences. Sequencing was done on a sample of blood T cells: a sorted CD56 or NKG2C T cell subset, CD4+ or CD8+ T cells, or bulk PBMC T cells (not recorded which). Every receptor here comes from a woman between 18 and 70 years old in good health.

V and J are TRBV12-3 or TRBV12-4 and TRBJ2-3; TCRdb reports TRBD2, a call that lacks DNA to check it against. This CDR3 spans 20 amino acids. CDR3 loop: CASSPLSSGRAGLGTDTQYF.

The chain carries TRBV15 and TRBJ2-2. CDR3 length: 13 amino acids. Germline loops: CDR1 LNHNV, CDR2 YYDKDF (reference sequence). The CDR3: CATSIRVTGELFF.

This chain joins TRBV19 and TRBJ2-1; TCRdb names TRBD2, which stays unverified in the absence of DNA. The CDR3 runs 15 residues. CDR1 LNHDA and CDR2 SQIVND come from the germline V gene (reference sequence). The CDR3 spells CASSPSGGYNNEQFF.

V usage is TRBV6-1 and J usage is TRBJ2-1; TCRdb's D gene call, TRBD1, goes unchecked for lack of DNA. CDR1 and CDR2 from the germline V gene are MNHNS and SASEGT. There are 18 residues in the CDR3. This CDR3 reads CASNLQPPGRLSYNEQFF.

The J gene is TRBJ2-7, the V gene TRBV27; TCRdb outputs TRBD2, but without DNA this stays unchecked. The CDR3 runs to 15 residues. Per the germline V gene, CDR1 is MNHEY and CDR2 is SMNVEV (reference sequence). The CDR3 spells CASDTRVSNGYEQYF.

This rearrangement joins TRBV19 to TRBJ2-4; TCRdb's D call, TRBD2, is unchecked because there is no DNA. The germline V gene has CDR1 LNHDA and CDR2 SQIVND (reference sequence). The CDR3 totals 13 residues. This chain's CDR3 is CASRASLSNIQYF. Variable domain in full (rest from reference TRBV19 and TRBJ2-4): DGGITQSPKYLFRKEGQNVTLSCEQNLNHDAMYWYRQDPGQGLRLIYYSQIVNDFQKGDIAEGYSVSREKKESFPLTVTSAQKNPTAFYLCASRASLSNIQYFGAGTRLSVL.

The chain couples TRBV5-1 to TRBJ2-7; as DNA is missing, the TRBD1 call by TCRdb cannot be tested. Germline CDR1 SGHRS, CDR2 YFSETQ. The CDR3 is made up of 13 amino acids. The CDR3 sequence: CASRGQGVYEQYF.

The chain has TRBV7-8 and TRBJ2-4; TCRdb proposes TRBD1, but this gene call is untestable without DNA. This CDR3 comprises 17 residues. Germline lookup yields CDR1 SGHVS and CDR2 FQNEAQ. CDR3 region: CASSPVRAGLSKNIQYF.

The chain carries TRBV7-8 and TRBJ2-1; no DNA is available, so the TRBD2 call from TCRdb remains unchecked. CDR3 length: 16 residues. CDR1 is SGHVS and CDR2 is FQNEAQ in the germline V gene. CDR3 region: CASSPTSGGINNEQFF.

The V call is TRBV12-3 or TRBV12-4, the J call TRBJ2-7; absent DNA, TCRdb's TRBD1 call cannot be checked. The CDR3 extends over 15 amino acids. The CDR3 sequence is CASSSRRTGVYEQYF.

The chain is built from TRBV27 and TRBJ2-7; no DNA is available, so the TRBD1 call from TCRdb remains unchecked. The CDR3 has 14 residues. CDR1 is MNHEY and CDR2 is SMNVEV in the germline V gene (reference sequence). The CDR3 reads CASSTRDTLYEQYF.

The CDR3 protein is CASSFGTNTGELFF. The rearrangement uses TRBV28 and TRBJ2-2. Germline values: CDR1 MDHEN, CDR2 SYDVKM. The CDR3 length is 14 residues.

The chain links TRBV20-1 to TRBJ1-1; the D gene TCRdb calls, TRBD1, cannot be checked with no DNA. Germline V gene sequence: CDR1 DFQATT, CDR2 SNEGSKA (reference sequence). The CDR3 runs to 14 residues. Here the CDR3 reads CSAQGLRANTEAFF.

The J gene is TRBJ2-1, the V gene TRBV10-3; TCRdb outputs TRBD2, but without DNA this stays unchecked. The germline V gene has CDR1 ENHRY and CDR2 SYGVKD. This CDR3 comprises 15 residues. The CDR3 here is CAISEYSSLEDEQFF.

The chain couples TRBV7-3 to TRBJ2-1; TCRdb's D call, TRBD2, is unchecked because there is no DNA. Germline values: CDR1 SGHTA, CDR2 FQGTGA. The CDR3 extends over 15 amino acids. CDR3 in amino acids: CASSLTSGKDNEQFF.

This rearrangement joins TRBV7-2 to TRBJ2-7; without DNA, the TCRdb call of TRBD1 cannot be checked. The CDR3 extends over 14 amino acids. Germline CDR1 and CDR2: SGHTA and FQGNSA. CDR3: CASSLPPYSYEQYF. Variable domain in full (rest from reference TRBV7-2 and TRBJ2-7): GAGVSQSPSNKVTEKGKDVELRCDPISGHTALYWYRQSLGQGLEFLIYFQGNSAPDKSGLPSDRFSAERTGGSVSTLTIQRTQQEDSAVYLCASSLPPYSYEQYFGPGTRLTVT.

The chain joins TRBV20-1 to TRBJ2-3; no DNA is available, so the TRBD1 call from TCRdb remains unchecked. The CDR3 length is 15 residues. Germline V CDR1 and CDR2: DFQATT, SNEGSKA (reference sequence). The CDR3 spells CSARGGSTGADTQYF.

V gene TRBV12-3 or TRBV12-4 combines with J gene TRBJ2-2; lacking DNA, the TRBD1 call made by TCRdb goes unchecked. This CDR3 has 16 amino acids. CDR3 protein: CASSPGGGLGVGELFF.

This rearrangement joins TRBV19 to TRBJ1-5. The CDR3 runs 12 residues. Germline lookup yields CDR1 LNHDA and CDR2 SQIVND (reference sequence). Here the CDR3 reads CASSIGSQPQHF.

V is TRBV5-6 and J is TRBJ1-1. The CDR3 runs to 12 residues. Germline assignment: CDR1 SGHDT and CDR2 YYEEEE. The CDR3 is CASSFSDTEAFF.

The chain carries TRBV6-5 and TRBJ2-7; TCRdb names TRBD2, which stays unverified in the absence of DNA. CDR3 size: 15 residues. The germline CDR1 and CDR2 sequences are MNHEY and SVGAGI. The CDR3 protein is CASSYSDSGGYEQYF.

The CDR3 spells CASSTGPGGWGTEAFF. The V call is TRBV18, the J call TRBJ1-1; TCRdb indicates TRBD1, and absent DNA this call remains unverified. Germline-derived CDR1 and CDR2 are KGHSH and LQKENI. CDR3 length: 16 residues.

V usage is TRBV9 and J usage is TRBJ2-3; the D call from TCRdb, TRBD2, cannot be confirmed without DNA. The germline CDR1 and CDR2 sequences are SGDLS and YYNGEE. This CDR3 region has 17 residues. The chain's CDR3 is CASSGGGEAGNTDTQYF. Looking up the rest from reference TRBV9 and TRBJ2-3 gives the full variable domain: DSGVTQTPKHLITATGQRVTLRCSPRSGDLSVYWYQQSLDQGLQFLIQYYNGEERAKGNILERFSAQQFPDLHSELNLSSLELGDSALYFCASSGGGEAGNTDTQYFGPGTRLTVL.

The rearrangement links TRBV27 to TRBJ2-5; without DNA, the TCRdb call of TRBD1 cannot be checked. The CDR3 runs 15 residues. The V gene's germline CDR1 is MNHEY and CDR2 SMNVEV (reference sequence). This CDR3 is CATQPLTVSQETQYF.

The chain joins TRBV28 to TRBJ1-1. CDR1 is MDHEN, CDR2 SYDVKM, per germline. The CDR3 sequence is 11 residues long. CDR3 sequence reads: CASSLWAEAFF.

V usage is TRBV5-6 and J usage is TRBJ2-3; TCRdb reports TRBD1, a call that lacks DNA to check it against. This CDR3 comprises 17 residues. Germline CDR1 SGHDT, CDR2 YYEEEE. The CDR3 protein is CASSLWGQVSHTDTQYF.

This chain uses TRBV19 with TRBJ2-1; lacking DNA, the TRBD1 call made by TCRdb goes unchecked. Germline loops: CDR1 LNHDA, CDR2 SQIVND (reference sequence). The CDR3 is made up of 14 amino acids. CDR3 amino acids: CASSSGGQSIEQFF.

The rearrangement links TRBV5-1 to TRBJ2-5; without DNA, the TCRdb call of TRBD1 cannot be checked. The CDR3 is made up of 15 amino acids. Germline V lookup: CDR1 SGHRS, CDR2 YFSETQ. The CDR3 protein is CASSFAQGAWETQYF.

J is TRBJ2-3 and V is TRBV3-1; with no DNA, the TCRdb D assignment of TRBD2 cannot be verified. The CDR3 length is 18 residues. CDR1 LGHDT and CDR2 YNNKEL come from the germline V gene (reference sequence). The CDR3 loop reads CASSQEASGGPLTDTQYF.

The rearrangement uses TRBV19 and TRBJ1-1. This CDR3 is built from 12 residues. In germline, CDR1 is LNHDA, CDR2 SQIVND (reference sequence). This CDR3 reads CATAGGVTEAFF.

This rearrangement joins TRBV7-9 to TRBJ1-4. CDR1 and CDR2 from the germline V gene are SEHNR and FQNEAQ (reference sequence). There are 14 residues in the CDR3. The CDR3 spells CASSLVDGNEKLFF.